This T cell receptor (beta chain) appears in the sequencing data of a study of neurological immune-mediated disorders (dated by TCRdb to the late 2010s). Some background on the complete study: Using UMI-based sequencing, the study compared peripheral blood TCR-beta repertoires from patients with HTLV-I-associated myelopathy (HAM/TSP), patients with multiple sclerosis, and healthy controls. Each longitudinal HAM/TSP and healthy donor was sampled at 3 time-points spaced at 3-40 month intervals. Of the approximately 66 subjects in the cohort, about 14 were HAM/TSP patients, some 34 were multiple sclerosis patients, and some 20 were healthy controls. Alongside PBMC samples, the set of more than 80 TCR-beta libraries contained longitudinal samples, technical triplicates, and paired CD4+ and CD8+ T-cell subsets that had been sorted.

V trim: 3 bases; J trim: 4 bases; unmatched bases: 4. The germline V gene (reference sequence) sets CDR1 to DFQATT and CDR2 to SNEGSKA. Including the terminal cysteine and phenylalanine, the CDR3 comprises 14 residues. Just the 42-base CDR3 DNA is kept, in frame starting at base 1. This clonotype was counted many times. No cognate antigen has been identified for it. Per-base qualities were not stored, and no clone one base away is much larger. cDNA was synthesized by template-switch 5'RACE using a primer carrying a 10-nucleotide random unique molecular identifier by which each TCR transcript was tagged. Every sequencing run covered 15-18 subjects and yielded more than 170 million TCR-beta sequences. The RNeasy kit was used for extraction of total RNA. The KAPA Real-time Library Amplification kit was used to amplify TCR-beta VDJ regions with primers for the TCR constant region and the 5'RACE anchor. Sample indexes and Illumina adaptors were added in a first PCR, after which library yield was increased in a second PCR. After Ampure bead purification, the TCR product of roughly 650 bp was size-selected on a 2% E-gel SizeSelection system. Library quality was checked on a Bioanalyzer, concentration was measured with Qubit, and libraries were quantified with the Kapa Library Quantification kit before pooling. An Illumina HiSeq 2500 was used to sequence the libraries paired-end at 2 x 150 bp. To increase sequence diversity, about 23-30% phiX was spiked into each library pool. In the original analysis: Quality-filtered reads were processed with the UMI-based MiGEC pipeline, which removed over 75% of raw TCR sequences during error correction. IMGT germline references were used for aligning VDJ genes, and each clonotype was defined as a unique CDR3 amino acid sequence together with its V-J genes. Clonal expansion, Shannon diversity, and CDR3 relatedness (CalcPairwiseDistances, ClusterSamples) were evaluated with VDJtools, and phylogenetic trees were built with CLCbio workbench. A clone was classed as expanded if it had 8 or more unique UMIs, a cutoff based on coefficient-of-variation modelling across technical triplicates. TCRdb reworked the public reads: Q25 trimming with fastp, MiXCR clone assembly, productive beta chains retained. Every CDR3 protein is listed once, alongside the most common genes and DNA of its rows. These V and J calls derive from TCRdb rather than the authors' analysis. Counted in this sample were 93,000 or so distinct CDR3 sequences; 9.5% to 14% of them appeared once. The top ten hold about 3.1% of the sample.

The time point label of this sample denotes: longitudinal time-point 3. Libraries from unsorted PBMCs were made from 2 million PBMCs kept in RNAlater at -80 degrees C until RNA extraction. Peripheral blood was subjected to Ficoll-Hypaque density gradient centrifugation to isolate PBMCs, which were then cryopreserved in liquid nitrogen. Summary of the overall study and its limitations: No identical CDR3 amino acid sequences were found to be shared among expanded clones across subjects, suggesting that TCR-beta repertoires were private in all groups. TCR clonal expansion was highest in HAM/TSP patients and lowest in MS patients, with MS patients falling below even healthy controls.

The chain uses TRBV20-1 and TRBJ2-3; 10 nucleotides in the junction match TRBD2. Sequencing was done on a sample of PBMCs. The receptor was isolated from a female donor with HTLV-1-associated myelopathy (HAM/TSP). The DNA reads as follows: TGCAGTGCTAGTAAAGCGGGGGGGCCAGATACGCAGTATTTT. Translated, it reads CSASKAGGPDTQYF.